The 13 T cell receptor beta chains listed next were all sequenced from one sample in a study of T-cell reconstitution after alpha-beta-depleted transplantation in children. Using unique molecular identifiers, the investigators prepared the TCRbeta library. MiXCR, run by TCRdb on the PCR reads, gives a single entry per CDR3 protein. This table has about 980,000 distinct CDR3 sequences, about 29% appearing once. The sample in question was PBMCs, mostly from graft donor cells, obtained 360 days after TCRalphabeta/CD19-depleted stem cell transplant. The receptors here all came from a boy less than two years old who had a stem cell transplant for SCID, so the T cells may come from the graft donor.

This clonotype has more than one count but fewer than ten. V is TRBV10-3 and J is TRBJ2-3; tentatively, D is TRBD1 or TRBD2 (7 bases each). The CDR3 length is 17 residues. V was trimmed by 0 bases and J by 5 bases, leaving 18 bases between them. Germline CDR1 and CDR2: ENHRY and SYGVKD. DNA for the CDR3: TGTGCCATCAGTGAGTCCCAGGGGGGGCAGCAAGGAGATACGCAGTATTTT. Its protein is CAISESQGGQQGDTQYF.

The chain recombines TRBV29-1 with TRBJ1-2; TRBD1 matches at 8 bases. CDR3 length: 15 amino acids. Germline loops: CDR1 SQVTM, CDR2 ANQGSEA. The trim removed 6 bases at V and 6 bases at J, leaving 15 bases unmatched. The CDR3 protein is CSVGQVFSPNNGYTF. CDR3 nucleotide sequence: TGCAGCGTGGGACAGGTGTTTTCCCCAAATAATGGCTACACCTTC.

J is TRBJ2-2 and V is TRBV5-1; TRBD1 aligns across 7 bases. Germline values: CDR1 SGHRS, CDR2 YFSETQ. CDR3 length: 15 residues. Trimming at V came to 1 base and at J to 7 bases, leaving 7 bases not matched to a gene. The CDR3 region has the DNA TGCGCCAGCAGCTTGCTACAGGGGAGAGGCGGGGAGCTGTTTTTT. Protein: CASSLLQGRGGELFF.

V gene TRBV29-1 combines with J gene TRBJ2-3; TRBD1 aligns across 9 bases. This CDR3 is built from 13 residues. Germline CDR1 is SQVTM and CDR2 is ANQGSEA. J lost 4 bases, V lost 7 bases, and 6 bases had no gene match. The CDR3 sequence: CSAQWDRADTQYF. The CDR3 coding sequence is TGCAGCGCCCAATGGGACAGGGCAGATACGCAGTATTTT.

This clonotype came up a few times. This chain connects TRBV6-5 to TRBJ2-1, with D tentatively TRBD1 (5 bases). The CDR3 has 16 residues. V lost 4 bases, J lost 7 bases, and 20 bases lay in between. Germline lookup yields CDR1 MNHEY and CDR2 SVGAGI. The CDR3 coding sequence is TGTGCCAGCAGTTTTTCGTGGGCGCGATACAGGAATGAGCAGTTCTTC. Translating gives CASSFSWARYRNEQFF.

This clonotype has more than one count but fewer than ten. CDR3 sequence: CSATDGLPNEKLFF. CDR3 nucleotides: TGCAGTGCAACAGATGGCTTACCGAATGAAAAACTGTTTTTT. This chain uses TRBV20-1 with TRBJ1-4; no clear D. Germline V gene data show CDR1 as DFQATT and CDR2 as SNEGSKA (reference sequence). The CDR3 contains 14 residues. Trimming removed 6 bases from V and 5 bases from J, with 16 bases in between.

This clonotype occurred a few times. This chain links TRBV7-2 with TRBJ2-7; a weak D match, TRBD1 (7 bases). The V and J ends lost 5 bases and 0 bases respectively, with 17 bases between them. The V gene's germline CDR1 is SGHTA and CDR2 FQGNSA. The CDR3 extends over 16 amino acids. Here the CDR3 reads CASSLRGAGSSYEQYF. CDR3 DNA: TGTGCCAGCAGCCTCAGGGGGGCAGGGAGCTCCTACGAGCAGTACTTC.

This chain joins TRBV29-1 and TRBJ1-1, with no clear D. The V end was cut by 4 bases, the J end by 0 bases, with 9 bases between. The CDR3 is 13 amino acids. CDR1 is SQVTM and CDR2 is ANQGSEA in the germline V gene. The CDR3 reads CSVVGHLNTEAFF. CDR3 in DNA: TGCAGCGTTGTTGGGCACTTGAACACTGAAGCTTTCTTT.

This chain uses TRBV3-1 with TRBJ1-1; perhaps TRBD1 as D (5 bases). CDR3 length equals 15 residues. Germline-derived CDR1 and CDR2 are LGHDT and YNNKEL (reference sequence). V lost 6 bases and J lost 1, with 15 bases in between. The CDR3 nucleotides read TGTGCCAGCAGGTCATGGGACGCTCCGAACACTGAAGCTTTCTTT. Translating gives CASRSWDAPNTEAFF.

This chain uses TRBV6-5 with TRBJ2-2; D may be TRBD1 (5 bases). In germline, CDR1 is MNHEY, CDR2 SVGAGI. The CDR3 is 15 amino acids. V gave up 0 bases and J gave up 1 base, with 6 bases separating them. CDR3 in amino acids: CASSYSQGNTGELFF. CDR3 nucleotide sequence: TGTGCCAGCAGTTACTCTCAGGGGAACACCGGGGAGCTGTTTTTT.

This clonotype turned up a few times. The chain uses TRBV29-1 and TRBJ1-5, with a tentative D call TRBD1 (6 bases). The CDR3 consists of 13 residues. V lost 5 bases and J 5 bases, leaving 13 bases between the germline ends. Germline lookup yields CDR1 SQVTM and CDR2 ANQGSEA. The CDR3, as DNA: TGCAGCGTTTCCAGGGACACTGATCAGCCCCAGCATTTT. This codes for CSVSRDTDQPQHF.

The chain employs TRBV5-1 and TRBJ2-1; TRBD2 is a possible D gene (7 bases). The CDR3 covers 15 residues. V was pared by 10 bases and J by 5 bases, with 22 bases between. Germline V gene lookup returns CDR1 SGHRS and CDR2 YFSETQ. The CDR3 loop is CAGPLGGGAHNEQFF. The CDR3 DNA is TGCGCCGGCCCCCTAGGGGGGGGAGCTCACAATGAGCAGTTCTTC. Full variable domain (remainder filled in from reference TRBV5-1 and TRBJ2-1): KAGVTQTPRYLIKTRGQQVTLSCSPISGHRSVSWYQQTPGQGLQFLFEYFSETQRNKGNFPGRFSGRQFSNSRSEMNVSTLELGDSALYLCAGPLGGGAHNEQFFGPGTRLTVL.

This clonotype was detected a few times. This chain connects TRBV29-1 to TRBJ2-1, with D possibly being TRBD2 (5 bases). Germline-derived CDR1 and CDR2 are SQVTM and ANQGSEA. Deletions cut 7 bases from V and 9 bases from J, with 13 bases between. CDR3 length: 11 residues. CDR3 coding DNA: TGCAGCGCCGAGGAGGACGGTGAGCAGTTCTTC. Protein product: CSAEEDGEQFF.